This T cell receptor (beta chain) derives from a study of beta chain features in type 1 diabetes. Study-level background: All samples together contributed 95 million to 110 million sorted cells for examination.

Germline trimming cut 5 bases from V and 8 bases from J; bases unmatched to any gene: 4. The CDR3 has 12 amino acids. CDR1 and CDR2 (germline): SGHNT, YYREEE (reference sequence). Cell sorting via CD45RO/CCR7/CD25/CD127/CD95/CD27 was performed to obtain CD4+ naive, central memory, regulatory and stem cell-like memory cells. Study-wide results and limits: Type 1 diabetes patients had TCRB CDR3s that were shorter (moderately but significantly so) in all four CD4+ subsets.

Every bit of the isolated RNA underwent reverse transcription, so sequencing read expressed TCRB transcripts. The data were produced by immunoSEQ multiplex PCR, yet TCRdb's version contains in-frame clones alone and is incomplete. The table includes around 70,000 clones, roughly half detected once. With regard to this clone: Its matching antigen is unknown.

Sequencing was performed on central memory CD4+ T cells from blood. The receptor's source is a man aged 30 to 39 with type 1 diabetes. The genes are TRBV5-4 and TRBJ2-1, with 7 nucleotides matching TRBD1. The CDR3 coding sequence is TGTGCCAGCAGACGCACAGGGGATGAGCAGTTCTTC. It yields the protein CASRRTGDEQFF. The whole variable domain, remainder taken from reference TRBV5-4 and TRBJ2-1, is ETGVTQSPTHLIKTRGQQVTLRCSSQSGHNTVSWYQQALGQGPQFIFQYYREEENGRGNFPPRFSGLQFPNYSSELNVNALELDDSALYLCASRRTGDEQFFGPGTRLTVL.